This TCR beta chain was documented in a study of PD-1 blockade in classical Hodgkin lymphoma. Data came from immunoSEQ multiplex PCR; TCRdb stores just in-frame clones and leaves some out. This table has tens of thousands of clones, more than 70% appearing once. The germline V gene encodes CDR1 SNHLY and CDR2 FYNNEI. The ends were cut back, 1 base at V and 5 bases at J, with 8 bases in the middle. The CDR3 has 14 residues. Time point here: cycle 4 day 1 (C4D1), after 6 weeks of nivolumab. Each and every patient relapsed after autologous stem cell transplantation, and patients got differing brentuximab vedotin exposure.

This clonotype was sampled from a human donor with classical Hodgkin lymphoma. Sequences were derived from peripheral blood mononuclear cells (PBMCs), sampled before the fourth cycle of nivolumab. The rearrangement links TRBV2 to TRBJ1-4; TRBD1 might be the D (6 bases). CDR3 DNA: TGTGCCAGCAGTGAAGTAACAGGGAATGAAAAACTGTTTTTT. Translated, it gives CASSEVTGNEKLFF.